This note documents a single T cell receptor (beta chain) sequence. The record originates from a study of control samples from healthy donors and cancer patients. This CDR3 has 16 residues. Germline V gene lookup returns CDR1 LGHNT and CDR2 FRNRAP. The ends lost 3 bases at V and 4 bases at J; junction bases unmatched: 6. Sequenced by immunoSEQ multiplex PCR; TCRdb stores in-frame clones only, minus some. The sample holds about 64,000 clones, 92% seen once. The sequenced sample was PBMCs. The chain carries TRBV12-5 and TRBJ1-4; TRBD1 matches 9 bases. This receptor was identified in a man aged 40-49 years with colorectal cancer. CDR3 in amino acids: CASGFGTGSLNEKLFF. CDR3 nucleotide sequence: TGTGCTAGTGGTTTTGGGACAGGGTCTCTTAATGAAAAACTGTTTTTT.